This T cell receptor beta chain was retrieved from a study of blood T cell repertoires in COVID-19. Across the study: T cells, B-cell-depleted T cells, or PBMCs provided the cDNA or gDNA that served as material.

The V gene lost 5 bases and the J gene lost 6 bases, with 11 bases spanning the gap. This CDR3 comprises 13 residues. Germline CDR1 and CDR2: SGHTA and FQGNSA. Individuals drawn from under 30 US areas were roughly 18 to 100 years old. In the study's own analysis: Amplified reference gene primers provided the basis for estimating nucleated cell counts. Some clones are missing from TCRdb's copy, which holds only in-frame ones; the method was immunoSEQ multiplex PCR. V and J calls and clone size follow that table, whereas D and trimming were derived from the DNA. Of approximately 300,000 clones listed, roughly 87% were seen once; the top ten hold around 6%.

The sequencing input was PBMCs or T cells enriched from blood (not recorded which). The chain combines TRBV7-2 with TRBJ2-4; no clear D gene. This TCR derives from a young woman who had recovered from COVID-19. CDR3 in amino acids: CASSPEPGNIQYF. CDR3 nucleotides: TGTGCCAGCAGCCCCGAACCAGGAAACATTCAGTACTTC. The full variable domain, in which reference TRBV7-2 and TRBJ2-4 provide the parts outside the CDR3, is GAGVSQSPSNKVTEKGKDVELRCDPISGHTALYWYRQSLGQGLEFLIYFQGNSAPDKSGLPSDRFSAERTGGSVSTLTIQRTQQEDSAVYLCASSPEPGNIQYFGAGTRLSVL.